One and the same sample provided the 8 T cell receptor beta chains below, sequenced in a study of tumor-infiltrating lymphocytes in primary liver carcinoma. Starting from approximately 500 ng of total RNA, TCR beta cDNA was produced with a primer in the constant region. For TCR beta, libraries were produced by three nested multiplex PCR rounds using slightly modified ARM-PCR. Use of TRBV1-TRBV30 forward primers with a C-beta reverse primer characterized the first two PCR rounds, which lasted roughly 9 cycles each. TCRdb passed the multiplex PCR reads through MiXCR, listing each CDR3 protein once. Of 47,000 or so distinct CDR3 sequences detected, roughly 77% appear once; the ten largest clones hold 25% to 30%. Co-extracting RNA and DNA was done with 20-30 mg of unsorted bulk tissue as input. Sequencing was carried out using liver tumor tissue from sampling region 3. This sample's subset: tumor region T3, left-lateral pole. The receptors originated from a man aged 35-49 years with primary liver carcinoma and hepatitis B virus infection.

The CDR3 here is CASSGTSGCVQYF. In DNA, the CDR3 is TGTGCCAGCAGTGGGACTAGCGGCTGCGTGCAGTACTTC. This rearrangement joins TRBV12-3 or TRBV12-4 to TRBJ2-7; 11 nucleotides match TRBD2. V lost 5 bases, J lost 9 bases, and 6 bases stayed unmatched. The CDR3 consists of 13 residues.

As to this clonotype: The conserved closing phenylalanine or tryptophan is absent in this CDR3, likely reflecting a read error. The limits of the CDR3 on the DNA are not certain, so only TCRdb's listed CDR3 is given. The rearrangement links TRBV6-1 to TRBJ2-5. Counting both end residues, the CDR3 totals 13 amino acids. CDR1 is MNHNS and CDR2 is SASEGT in the germline V gene. The CDR3: CASRRHLQETQYY.

V is TRBV6-5 and J is TRBJ2-3; tentatively, D is TRBD2 (5 bases). V was trimmed by 6 bases and J by 4 bases, leaving 17 bases between them. The CDR3 spans 15 residues. Germline V gene sequence: CDR1 MNHEY, CDR2 SVGAGI. CDR3 in amino acids: CASSQGGFGADTQYF. In nucleotides, the CDR3 is TGTGCCAGCAGCCAAGGAGGTTTTGGGGCAGATACGCAGTATTTT.

Notes on this clonotype: A read error is likely, as this CDR3 ends without the conserved phenylalanine or tryptophan. This chain connects TRBV10-3 to TRBJ2-3, with a possible D match to TRBD2 (8 bases). The CDR3 totals 14 residues. CDR1 is ENHRY, CDR2 SYGVKD, per germline. The CDR3 region is CAITGGGGPDKQYL. Here the CDR3 DNA reads TGTGCCATCACGGGAGGGGGCGGCCCAGATAAGCAGTATTTA.

A remark on this clonotype: This sequence may be a read error, since a much larger clone differs from it by one base. V is TRBV6-6 and J is TRBJ2-1; D possibly corresponds to TRBD1 (5 bases). This CDR3 has 12 residues. CDR1 is MNHNY and CDR2 is SVGAGI in the germline V gene (reference sequence). CDR3 sequence: CASGYRMDEQFF. DNA of the CDR3: TGTGCCAGCGGTTACAGGATGGATGAGCAGTTCTTC.

The rearrangement joins TRBV29-1 to TRBJ1-5, with TRBD1 matching 9 bases. V shed 4 bases and J 13 bases; nucleotides not matched to a gene: 11. CDR1 and CDR2 (germline): SQVTM, ANQGSEA. The CDR3 length is 13 residues. CDR3 sequence: CSVVQGANRPQHF. DNA for the CDR3: TGCAGCGTTGTACAGGGGGCAAATCGGCCTCAGCATTTT.

Turning to this clonotype: The CDR3 end shows no conserved phenylalanine or tryptophan, and so a read error is likely. CDR3 bases: TGTGCCAGCAGCTTCGGGGCCGGGACAGCGAACACTGAAGCTTTCTTA. Translating it yields CASSFGAGTANTEAFL. The chain uses TRBV5-4 and TRBJ1-1, with TRBD1 identical over 7 bases. CDR3 length: 16 amino acids. The V gene's germline CDR1 is SGHNT and CDR2 YYREEE (reference sequence). Trimming took 2 bases from V and 1 from J; bases not matched to a gene: 8.

A few counts support this clonotype. The missing conserved phenylalanine or tryptophan at the end of this CDR3 makes a read error likely. The chain combines TRBV11-2 with TRBJ2-3; 8 nucleotides agree with TRBD2. With V trimmed by 5 bases and J by 2 bases, 9 bases remained unmatched. Per the germline V gene, CDR1 is SGHAT and CDR2 is FQNNGV. The CDR3 covers 16 residues. For the CDR3, the DNA is TGTGCCAGCAGCCCGCCGGGGGGGCGGGACACAGATACGCAGTATTCT. This gives the protein CASSPPGGRDTDTQYS.